The rows below give T cell receptor beta chains drawn from one sample of a study of blood T cell repertoires in COVID-19. Sequencing used immunoSEQ multiplex PCR; TCRdb keeps in-frame clones, though not all of them. Found here are about 250,000 clones, 83% of them singletons; the top ten hold less than 6.5%. What was sequenced was peripheral blood. Receptors originate from a human donor in a cohort sampled during active COVID-19. The CDR3 runs from the conserved cysteine through the conserved F or W. A D gene is named only where the DNA matches it firmly. Rows may omit the clone size; those that give it use once, few, many or a size class.

abundance | j_gene | d_gene | v_gene | CDR3aa | CDR3nt
- | TRBJ1-6 | - | TRBV5-1 | CASSLGSRGMSPLHF | TGCGCCAGCAGCTTGGGTAGCAGGGGAATGTCACCCCTCCACTTT
- | TRBJ1-6 | - | TRBV11-3 | CASSFRVGSPLHF | TGTGCCAGCAGCTTCAGGGTTGGTTCACCCCTCCACTTT
- | TRBJ2-5 | TRBD1 | TRBV12-5 | CASGTDRGLETQYF | TGTGCTAGTGGCACGGACAGGGGGCTAGAGACCCAGTACTTC
- | TRBJ2-2 | TRBD1 | TRBV4-1 | CASSQENIGTGNTGELFF | TGCGCCAGCAGCCAAGAAAATATAGGGACAGGCAACACCGGGGAGCTGTTTTTT
- | TRBJ2-7 | TRBD1 | TRBV6-5 | CASSLRQGTYEQYF | TGTGCCAGCAGTTTAAGACAGGGGACCTACGAGCAGTACTTC
- | TRBJ2-4 | - | TRBV5-5 | CASSYPFLLGAANIQYF | TGTGCCAGCAGCTACCCTTTTTTGCTGGGAGCGGCGAACATTCAGTACTTC
- | TRBJ2-5 | TRBD2 | TRBV7-9 | CASSISGSETQYF | TGTGCCAGCAGCATTAGCGGGAGTGAGACCCAGTACTTC
few | TRBJ2-7 | - | TRBV6-5 | CASSHPGHGYF | TGTGCCAGCAGTCATCCGGGACACGGGTACTTC
few | TRBJ2-2 | - | TRBV19 | CASSITDTGELFF | TGTGCCAGTAGTATCACAGACACCGGGGAGCTGTTTTTT
- | TRBJ1-1 | - | TRBV24-1 | CATSDRQGTEAFF | TGTGCCACCAGTGACAGGCAAGGAACTGAAGCTTTCTTT
- | TRBJ2-6 | - | TRBV7-9 | CASSLAFLSGANVLTF | TGTGCCAGCAGCTTAGCGTTCCTCTCTGGGGCCAACGTCCTGACTTTC
- | TRBJ2-7 | TRBD1 | TRBV6-4 | CASSDEGQGAGEQYF | TGTGCCAGCAGTGACGAGGGACAGGGGGCAGGCGAGCAGTACTTC